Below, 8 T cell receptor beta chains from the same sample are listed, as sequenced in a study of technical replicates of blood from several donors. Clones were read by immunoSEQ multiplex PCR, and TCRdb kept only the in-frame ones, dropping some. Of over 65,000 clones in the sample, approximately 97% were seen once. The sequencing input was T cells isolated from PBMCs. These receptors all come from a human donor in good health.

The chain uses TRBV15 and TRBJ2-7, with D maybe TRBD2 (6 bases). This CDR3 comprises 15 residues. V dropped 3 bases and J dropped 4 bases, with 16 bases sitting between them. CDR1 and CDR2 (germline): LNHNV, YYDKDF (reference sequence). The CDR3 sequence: CATSREAGPNYEQYF. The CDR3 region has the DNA TGTGCCACCAGCAGGGAGGCGGGACCAAATTACGAGCAGTACTTC.

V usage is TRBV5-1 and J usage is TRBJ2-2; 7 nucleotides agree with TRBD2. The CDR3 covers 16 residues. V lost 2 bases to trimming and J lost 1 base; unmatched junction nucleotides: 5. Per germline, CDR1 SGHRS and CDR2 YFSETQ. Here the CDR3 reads CASSFREGRNTGELFF. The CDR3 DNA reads TGCGCCAGCAGCTTCAGGGAGGGCAGGAACACCGGGGAGCTGTTTTTT.

The CDR3 nucleotides are TGTGCCAGCAGTTTAAGCAATCAGCCCCAGCATTTT. Translating it yields CASSLSNQPQHF. The chain combines TRBV6-6 with TRBJ1-5; D remains ambiguous. The V end was cut by 4 bases, the J end by 1 base, with 2 bases between. The CDR3 is 12 amino acids. Germline values: CDR1 MNHNY, CDR2 SVGAGI (reference sequence).

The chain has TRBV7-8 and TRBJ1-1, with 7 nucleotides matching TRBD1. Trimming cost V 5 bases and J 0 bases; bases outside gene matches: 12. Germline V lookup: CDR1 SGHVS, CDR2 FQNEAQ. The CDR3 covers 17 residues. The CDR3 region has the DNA TGTGCCAGCAGCCTACGGGACAGCCCATTCATGAACACTGAAGCTTTCTTT. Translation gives CASSLRDSPFMNTEAFF.

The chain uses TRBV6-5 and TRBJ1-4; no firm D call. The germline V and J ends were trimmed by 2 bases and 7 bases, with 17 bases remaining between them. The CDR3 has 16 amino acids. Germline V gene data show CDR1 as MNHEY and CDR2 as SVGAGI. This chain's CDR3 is CASSYRPPGQGEKLFF. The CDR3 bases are TGTGCCAGCAGTTACCGCCCCCCTGGGCAAGGTGAAAAACTGTTTTTT.

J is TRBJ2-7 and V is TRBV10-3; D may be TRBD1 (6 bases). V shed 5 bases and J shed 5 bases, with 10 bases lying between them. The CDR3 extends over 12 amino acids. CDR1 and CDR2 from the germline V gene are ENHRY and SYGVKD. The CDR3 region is CAISPGTNEQYF. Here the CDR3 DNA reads TGTGCCATCAGTCCCGGGACAAACGAGCAGTACTTC.

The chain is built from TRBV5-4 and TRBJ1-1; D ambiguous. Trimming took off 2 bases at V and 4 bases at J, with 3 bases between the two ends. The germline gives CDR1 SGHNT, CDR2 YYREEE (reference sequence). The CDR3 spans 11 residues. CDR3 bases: TGTGCCAGCAGCTTCCTCACTGAAGCTTTCTTT. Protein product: CASSFLTEAFF.

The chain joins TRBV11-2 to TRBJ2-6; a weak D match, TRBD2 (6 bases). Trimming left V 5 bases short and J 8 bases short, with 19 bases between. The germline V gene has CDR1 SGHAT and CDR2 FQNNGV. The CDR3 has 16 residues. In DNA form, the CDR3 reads TGTGCCAGCAGCCCCACTTTGCGGGACGGTACCAACGTCCTGACTTTC. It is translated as CASSPTLRDGTNVLTF.